The present T cell receptor beta chain was sequenced within a study of cytomegalovirus exposure and HLA in healthy donors. Study-wide results and caveats: In vitro testing confirmed a few CMV-associated chains as specific for CMV antigens. By HLA locus, TCR association rates varied in a later analysis, with DRB1 showing the most and HLA-C the fewest.

This CDR3 has 14 amino acids. About this clone itself: Its antigen is not identified.

This PCR relied on a set of 60 Vbeta primers and 13 Jbeta primers. Sequencing was performed with immunoSEQ multiplex PCR; in TCRdb, only in-frame clones are kept and a portion is missing. This sample carries some 150,000 clones, roughly 77% of them seen once, and the ten largest clones take 7.7%. This TCR was sampled from a man aged 30 to 45 in good health and CMV-seropositive. V is TRBV21-1 and J is TRBJ1-2; the listed D gene, TRBD1, was not tested against the DNA. TRBV21-1 is listed as a pseudogene. The sample consisted of PBMCs. The CDR3 spells CASSKGGKSDGYTF. CDR3 DNA sequence: TGTGCCAGCAGCAAAGGGGGCAAGTCGGATGGCTACACCTTC.